Sequencing of this T cell receptor beta chain was carried out in a study of shared clonotypes between healthy human individuals. Study results and limitations: The four-donor shared clonotypes exceeded non-shared clonotypes in generation probability, with non-shared ones scoring lower.

Germline CDR1 KGHSH, CDR2 LQKENI. The CDR3 loop spans 13 amino acids. Trimming removed 3 bases at V and 5 bases at J, with 11 bases between. Clones were read by immunoSEQ multiplex PCR, and TCRdb kept only the in-frame ones, dropping some. The sample contains under 850,000 clones, 92% of which appear only once. In its sample, this clone was seen once. Its antigen remains unknown. As defined, naive CD8 cells were CD45RO-negative and positively selected for CCR7, with terminally differentiated effector memory CD45RA+ cells excluded. Study donors comprised healthy, HIV-negative adults devoid of recent acute infection or vaccination.

The sequence derives from a man aged 30 to 45 in good health. The V and J genes are TRBV18 and TRBJ2-7; D is unclear. Sequenced material: naive CD8+ T cells sorted from blood. In DNA, the CDR3 is TGTGCCAGCTCACCGGTAGCCCCTCACGAGCAGTACTTC. Translated: CASSPVAPHEQYF.